Below are 3 T cell receptor beta chains sequenced from a single sample in a study of siplizumab effects on memory and regulatory T cells. Some clones are missing from TCRdb's copy, which holds only in-frame ones; the method was immunoSEQ multiplex PCR. In the table there are approximately 16,000 clones, 35% to 45% of which are singletons. These receptors are not linked to any known antigen. The cells of the mixed lymphocyte reaction underwent a roughly six-day coculture at 37°C. Sequencing was done on a sample of CFSE-low (dividing) CD4+ T cells sorted from an allogeneic mixed lymphocyte reaction. The receptors stem from a human donor in good health; the cells came from an allogeneic mixed lymphocyte reaction. Some clones in this sample may be carry-over from other donors' samples.

This clone turned up a few times. This chain uses TRBV4-2 with TRBJ2-1; TRBD2 matches 8 bases. V shed 5 bases and J 9 bases; nucleotides not matched to a gene: 6. Germline V gene lookup returns CDR1 LGHNA and CDR2 YNFKEQ. The CDR3 runs 13 residues. The CDR3 loop reads CASSLAGGGEQFF. As DNA, the CDR3 is TGTGCCAGCAGCTTGGCGGGAGGAGGTGAGCAGTTCTTC.

The rearrangement joins TRBV7-8 to TRBJ1-5; 8 positions agree with TRBD1. The CDR3 contains 15 residues. Germline assignment: CDR1 SGHVS and CDR2 FQNEAQ. Trimming removed 6 bases from V and 6 bases from J; junction bases left unmatched: 10. This CDR3 reads CASSRTGGRSQPQHF. CDR3 sequence (DNA): TGTGCCAGCAGTCGTACAGGGGGACGCAGTCAGCCCCAGCATTTT.

The rearrangement joins TRBV6-6 to TRBJ1-2; no firm D call. The germline V gene has CDR1 MNHNY and CDR2 SVGAGI (reference sequence). This CDR3 has 16 residues. Trimming cost V 2 bases and J 0 bases, with 13 bases left between them. The CDR3 sequence: CASSYKLGPPNYGYTF. The CDR3, as DNA: TGTGCCAGCAGTTACAAACTCGGGCCACCTAACTATGGCTACACCTTC.